The 16 T cell receptor beta chains below were found in one sample sequenced in a study of T-cell memory formation after mild COVID-19. Each CDR3 protein gets one entry after TCRdb re-called the 5' RACE reads with MiXCR. The profile shows about 210,000 distinct CDR3 sequences, approximately 10% of them singletons. The sequencing input was PBMCs or a T cell subset sorted from them (not recorded which). These TCRs come from a man aged 18 to 29 who had mild COVID-19 (a few samples of this study predate the infection). Cell type and time point are not known.

The V and J genes are TRBV7-2 and TRBJ1-3, with D unresolved. In germline, CDR1 is SGHTA, CDR2 FQGNSA. This CDR3 spans 14 amino acids. V lost 0 bases and J 4 bases, leaving 7 bases between the germline ends. The CDR3 DNA sequence: TGTGCCAGCAGCTTAGCGTTCCCAGGAAACACCATATATTTT. It encodes CASSLAFPGNTIYF.

There are a few counts of this clonotype. This sequence joins TRBV20-1 and TRBJ1-5; D gene ambiguous. V gave up 6 bases and J gave up 11 bases, with 26 bases separating them. The CDR3 is made up of 15 amino acids. The germline V gene encodes CDR1 DFQATT and CDR2 SNEGSKA (reference sequence). The CDR3 region is CSAQSDSRRVGAQHF. In DNA form, the CDR3 reads TGCAGTGCCCAATCCGACTCCCGCCGGGTAGGAGCCCAGCATTTT.

The CDR3 protein is CASRPSSYGYTF. The CDR3 DNA reads TGTGCCAGCAGGCCCTCCTCCTATGGCTACACCTTC. The genes are TRBV6-5 and TRBJ1-2, with D unresolved. Germline CDR1 is MNHEY and CDR2 is SVGAGI. This CDR3 region has 12 residues. The germline V and J ends were trimmed by 6 bases and 4 bases, with 9 bases remaining between them.

This clonotype came up a few times. The chain links TRBV7-6 to TRBJ2-7, with D tentatively TRBD1 or TRBD2 (5 bases each). Germline CDR1 is SGHVS and CDR2 is FNYEAQ. Trimming cost V 5 bases and J 3 bases, with 14 bases left between them. CDR3 length: 14 amino acids. The CDR3: CASSRTGTDYEQYF. DNA of the CDR3: TGTGCCAGCAGCCGAACTGGGACCGACTACGAGCAGTACTTC.

V is TRBV29-1 and J is TRBJ2-1, with TRBD2 as a possible D gene (6 bases). There are 13 residues in the CDR3. Germline V gene data show CDR1 as SQVTM and CDR2 as ANQGSEA. V gave up 7 bases and J gave up 11 bases, with 21 bases separating them. The CDR3 DNA is TGCAGCGCTGGACCGGGACTCCACGCCAAGCAGTTCTTC. Protein: CSAGPGLHAKQFF.

This sequence joins TRBV18 and TRBJ2-2; D possibly uses TRBD1 or TRBD2 (5 bases each). The CDR3 spans 18 residues. The V and J ends lost 5 bases and 7 bases respectively, with 26 bases between them. Germline assignment: CDR1 KGHSH and CDR2 LQKENI. CDR3 region: CASSSSGTGYTVNGELFF. CDR3 coding DNA: TGTGCCAGCTCATCGTCCGGGACGGGATATACCGTGAACGGGGAGCTGTTTTTT. Full variable domain (missing parts from reference TRBV18 and TRBJ2-2): NAGVMQNPRHLVRRRGQEARLRCSPMKGHSHVYWYRQLPEEGLKFMVYLQKENIIDESGMPKERFSAEFPKEGPSILRIQQVVRGDSAAYFCASSSSGTGYTVNGELFFGEGSRLTVL.

This clonotype showed up just a few times. This rearrangement joins TRBV7-9 to TRBJ1-1; tentatively, D is TRBD1 (5 bases). V was shortened by 4 bases and J by 5 bases, with 14 bases between the two germline ends. Per germline, CDR1 SEHNR and CDR2 FQNEAQ (reference sequence). The CDR3 loop spans 14 amino acids. For the CDR3, the DNA is TGTGCCAGCAGCTCCCTGGCAGGGAAGACTGAAGCTTTCTTT. Its translation: CASSSLAGKTEAFF.

The chain is built from TRBV7-9 and TRBJ1-2; D remains ambiguous. The V end lost 5 bases, the J end lost 5 bases, and 15 bases lay between the germline ends. In germline, CDR1 is SEHNR, CDR2 FQNEAQ (reference sequence). This CDR3 contains 14 residues. CDR3 region: CASSLQTETYGYTF. For the CDR3, the DNA is TGTGCCAGCAGCCTTCAGACGGAAACTTATGGCTACACCTTC.

This chain links TRBV5-1 with TRBJ1-2; no definite D call. This CDR3 is built from 16 residues. V shed 3 bases and J shed 5 bases, with 20 bases lying between them. From germline, CDR1 is SGHRS and CDR2 YFSETQ. The chain's CDR3 is CASSSNSAAGLYGYTF. CDR3 coding DNA: TGCGCCAGCAGCTCAAACAGCGCCGCCGGGCTTTATGGCTACACCTTC.

The sample holds many counts of this clonotype. The chain uses TRBV7-2 and TRBJ1-3; TRBD1 aligns across 7 bases. The V and J ends lost 3 bases and 1 base, in that order; junction bases with no gene match: 6. The CDR3 has 16 residues. In germline, CDR1 is SGHTA, CDR2 FQGNSA. The CDR3 protein is CASSFTGVVSGNTIYF. For the CDR3, the DNA is TGTGCCAGCAGCTTTACAGGGGTCGTGTCTGGAAACACCATATATTTT.

The rearrangement uses TRBV20-1 and TRBJ1-1; 7 bases agree with TRBD1. Germline CDR1 DFQATT, CDR2 SNEGSKA (reference sequence). Losses at the gene ends were 0 bases for V and 8 bases for J; bases not matched to a gene: 3. The CDR3 contains 12 residues. In DNA, the CDR3 is TGCAGTGCTAGAGACCAGACAGGGGAAGCTTTCTTT. This gives the protein CSARDQTGEAFF.

There are a few counts of this clonotype. The chain is built from TRBV9 and TRBJ1-1, with 7 bases aligning to TRBD1. V lost 3 bases, J lost 7 bases, and 6 bases stayed unmatched. The germline CDR1 and CDR2 sequences are SGDLS and YYNGEE. The CDR3 runs to 13 residues. The CDR3 here is CASSARQGVEAFF. CDR3 DNA sequence: TGTGCCAGCAGCGCCCGACAGGGCGTTGAAGCTTTCTTT.

J is TRBJ1-5 and V is TRBV28; D remains ambiguous. Germline CDR1 and CDR2: MDHEN and SYDVKM. The CDR3 runs to 12 residues. V shed 2 bases and J shed 5 bases, with 4 bases lying between them. The CDR3, as DNA: TGTGCCAGCAGTTTAACGCATCAGCCCCAGCATTTT. Amino acid sequence: CASSLTHQPQHF. Full variable domain (remainder filled in from reference TRBV28 and TRBJ1-5): DVKVTQSSRYLVKRTGEKVFLECVQDMDHENMFWYRQDPGLGLRLIYFSYDVKMKEKGDIPEGYSVSREKKERFSLILESASTNQTSMYLCASSLTHQPQHFGDGTRLSIL.

The chain joins TRBV20-1 to TRBJ1-2, with unresolved D. CDR1 DFQATT and CDR2 SNEGSKA come from the germline V gene (reference sequence). The CDR3 spans 13 residues. V shed 6 bases and J shed 3 bases, with 14 bases lying between them. The CDR3: CSARNPRDYGYTF. The DNA for the CDR3 is TGCAGTGCCCGTAACCCTCGGGACTATGGCTACACCTTC.

The rearrangement joins TRBV7-2 to TRBJ2-2; 8 bases agree with TRBD2. V shed 5 bases, J shed 6 bases, and the junction held 11 bases outside the gene matches. The CDR3 extends over 16 amino acids. The V gene's germline CDR1 is SGHTA and CDR2 FQGNSA. The CDR3 is CASSPRGGSRAGELFF. The CDR3 DNA sequence: TGTGCCAGCAGCCCCCGGGGGGGAAGTCGGGCCGGGGAGCTGTTTTTT.

The V and J genes are TRBV7-9 and TRBJ1-1, with D possibly being TRBD1 (5 bases). This CDR3 is built from 14 residues. V lost 4 bases and J 4 bases, leaving 13 bases between the germline ends. Germline V CDR1 and CDR2: SEHNR, FQNEAQ (reference sequence). The CDR3: CASSSQGGGTEAFF. In DNA form, the CDR3 reads TGTGCCAGCAGCTCCCAGGGCGGGGGCACTGAAGCTTTCTTT.